This entry is about one T cell receptor beta chain. TCRdb itself ran the PCR reads through MiXCR, one entry per CDR3 protein. Of 10,000 to 14,000 distinct CDR3 sequences listed, 50% to 60% are singletons. This record belongs to a study of tumor-infiltrating lymphocytes in oesophageal squamous cell carcinoma. V was clipped by 5 bases and J by 9 bases; unmatched bases: 9. Germline-derived CDR1 and CDR2 are SGHVS and FNYEAQ. The CDR3 covers 15 residues. This chain connects TRBV7-6 to TRBJ2-1; 11 nucleotides agree with TRBD2. The source material was esophageal tumor tissue. The clonotype comes from a male donor with esophageal squamous cell carcinoma. The CDR3 DNA is TGTGCCAGCAGCACCACTAGCGGGAGCAGTGCTGAGCAGTTCTTC. Its protein product is CASSTTSGSSAEQFF.